A selection of T cell receptor beta chains follows, all from one sample in a study of shared clonotypes between healthy human individuals. Profiling relied on immunoSEQ multiplex PCR, and the TCRdb table lists in-frame clones only, not all of them. The sample contains roughly 510,000 clones, about 79% of which appear only once. Sample: PBMCs. The receptors derive from a woman aged 40 to 50 in good health. Some clones in this sample may be carry-over from other donors' samples. Each CDR3 is given with its conserved first and last residue. The D gene is left open where the match is weak. The size field is filled for only some rows; it gives once, few, many or a size class.

TRBJ1-2,.,TRBV28,TRBD1,TGTGCCAGCAGTGATATGGACAGGTTACACTATGGCTACACCTTC,CASSDMDRLHYGYTF
TRBJ2-7,.,TRBV18,.,TGTGCCAGCTCAACGAGCACAGGGAACACCTACGAGCAGTACTTC,CASSTSTGNTYEQYF
TRBJ2-7,.,TRBV5-1,TRBD2,TGCGCCAGCAGCTTACTAGCGGAGAGCTACGAGCAGTACTTC,CASSLLAESYEQYF
TRBJ2-7,.,TRBV10-3,.,TGTGCCATCAGAGACAGAGACTCCCTCTACGAGCAGTACTTC,CAIRDRDSLYEQYF
TRBJ1-1,few,TRBV28,.,TGTGCCAGCAGTATGAGGGTTACTGAAGCTTTCTTT,CASSMRVTEAFF
TRBJ2-5,.,TRBV13,.,TGTGCCAGCAGCTTAGATAGGGGGTACCAAGAGACCCAGTACTTC,CASSLDRGYQETQYF
TRBJ2-1,.,TRBV7-8,.,TGTGCCAGCAGCTTACTTAAACAGGGTGAGCAGTTCTTC,CASSLLKQGEQFF
TRBJ2-7,once,TRBV7-2,.,TGTGCCAGCAGCTCGGGACCGTTGACCTACGAGCAGTACTTC,CASSSGPLTYEQYF
TRBJ2-1,once,TRBV4-3,TRBD2,TGCGCCAGCAGCCAAGAAATTGGGCTAGCGGGATCCTACAATGAGCAGTTCTTC,CASSQEIGLAGSYNEQFF
TRBJ1-2,.,TRBV25-1,TRBD1,TGTGCCAGCAGTGAAGGAGAGGGGGCGGATGGCTACACCTTC,CASSEGEGADGYTF
TRBJ2-3,.,TRBV5-8,.,TGTGCCAACCCAGGTACGCAGTATTTT,CANPGTQYF
TRBJ2-3,.,TRBV18,.,TGTGCCAGCCCGGGGCCAGGAGATACGCAGTATTTT,CASPGPGDTQYF
TRBJ1-2,.,TRBV7-3,.,TGTGCCAGCAGCTTAGAATACGGCTATGGCTACACCTTC,CASSLEYGYGYTF
TRBJ2-1,.,TRBV6-4,TRBD2,TGTGCCAGCAGTGAAGGGACTAGCGGGAGCGGGGAGCAGTTCTTC,CASSEGTSGSGEQFF
TRBJ1-3,.,TRBV30,.,TGTGCCCGGCAGGGTTCCTCTGGAAACACCATATATTTT,CARQGSSGNTIYF
TRBJ1-1,.,TRBV7-9,.,TGTGCCAGCAGCCGGGACATAGGCGACACTGAAGCTTTCTTT,CASSRDIGDTEAFF
TRBJ1-3,.,TRBV4-3,TRBD1,TGCGCCAGCAGCCAAACAGGGGACGCCTCTGGAAACACCATATATTTT,CASSQTGDASGNTIYF
TRBJ2-7,.,TRBV30,TRBD2,TGTGCCTGGAGTGTAACTAGCGGGAGTCCCAACGAGCAGTACTTC,CAWSVTSGSPNEQYF
TRBJ2-1,.,TRBV29-1,.,TGCAGCAGCAACAGGATCGATGAGCAGTTCTTC,CSSNRIDEQFF
TRBJ2-1,.,TRBV9,.,TGTGCCAGCAGCGGAGAGGCTGGGCGGGATGACAATGAGCAGTTCTTC,CASSGEAGRDDNEQFF
TRBJ2-3,.,TRBV7-6,.,TGTGCCAGCAGCCGGGGACTGGGGTCGAGTGATACGCAGTATTTT,CASSRGLGSSDTQYF
TRBJ2-1,few,TRBV11-2,TRBD2,TGTGCCAGCAGCTGGGCGGGAGGGACCCACAATGAGCAGTTCTTC,CASSWAGGTHNEQFF
TRBJ1-2,few,TRBV10-3,.,TGTGCCATCAGTGAGACGACAGGCAGTGTCGTTACCTTC,CAISETTGSVVTF
TRBJ1-5,few,TRBV28,.,TGTGCCAGCAGGCGCCTGGGAGATCAGCCCCAGCATTTT,CASRRLGDQPQHF
TRBJ2-6,.,TRBV30,.,TGTGCCCGGGCAGTGGCGACTGGGGCCAACGTCCTGACTTTC,CARAVATGANVLTF
TRBJ2-3,.,TRBV7-7,TRBD2,TGTGCCAGCAGCGATCGCGGGGGTCAAGATACGCAGTATTTT,CASSDRGGQDTQYF
TRBJ2-2,.,TRBV18,.,TGTGCCAGCTCCCGGACTGGGACGGGGGAGCTGTTTTTT,CASSRTGTGELFF
TRBJ1-1,.,TRBV6-6,TRBD1,TGTGCCAGCAGGGGGAGGGACAGGGGGCTGAGCACTGAAGCTTTCTTT,CASRGRDRGLSTEAFF
TRBJ2-1,.,TRBV7-3,.,TGTGCCAGCAGCTTGTCATGGCTAGACAATGAGCAGTTCTTC,CASSLSWLDNEQFF
TRBJ2-1,.,TRBV5-6,TRBD2,TGTGCCAGCAGCTGGGGACTAGCGGGCAACAATGAGCAGTTCTTC,CASSWGLAGNNEQFF
TRBJ2-1,once,TRBV2,TRBD2,TGTGCCAGCGGACTAGCGGGATCGGAGCAGTTCTTC,CASGLAGSEQFF
TRBJ2-1,.,TRBV27,.,TGTGCCAGCAGTTTATCCCCGGGGAGGGGGTTTTACAATGAGCAGTTCTTC,CASSLSPGRGFYNEQFF
TRBJ1-5,.,TRBV18,.,TGTGCCAGCTCAGGCGGAGGTCCAAGCAATCAGCCCCAGCATTTT,CASSGGGPSNQPQHF
TRBJ2-7,once,TRBV5-1,.,TGCGCCAGCAGCACCTCCTCCGACAAGAGCTCCTACGAGCAGTACTTC,CASSTSSDKSSYEQYF
TRBJ2-3,.,TRBV28,.,TGTGCCAGCAGACAAACATGGACAGATACGCAGTATTTT,CASRQTWTDTQYF
TRBJ2-1,.,TRBV5-6,.,TGTGCCAGCAGCTTGGGACCCACATCCTACAATGAGCAGTTCTTC,CASSLGPTSYNEQFF
TRBJ1-1,.,TRBV18,TRBD1,TGTGCCAGCTCACCAGGGACAGGGGTAGCTGAAGCTTTCTTT,CASSPGTGVAEAFF
TRBJ2-5,.,TRBV7-9,TRBD2,TGTGCCAGCAGCTTTGGGCCTAGCGGCCAAGAGACCCAGTACTTC,CASSFGPSGQETQYF
TRBJ2-7,.,TRBV10-3,.,TGTGCCATCAGTGAGTCGAAAAGCACCCAAGCGGACGAGCAGTACTTC,CAISESKSTQADEQYF
TRBJ1-1,few,TRBV6-4,.,TGTGCCAGCAGCGGGACGGCGGGGACTGAAGCTTTCTTT,CASSGTAGTEAFF
TRBJ2-7,.,TRBV15,TRBD1,TGTGCCACCAGCCTCTGGGGACAGGGGCCTTCCTACGAGCAGTACTTC,CATSLWGQGPSYEQYF
TRBJ2-3,.,TRBV5-4,.,TGTGCCAGCAGCCGGGTCGGGGCGGGGTTCACAGATACGCAGTATTTT,CASSRVGAGFTDTQYF
TRBJ2-1,.,TRBV19,TRBD1,TGTGCCAGTAGTTCGCGGCACAGGGGTTTGGACAATGAGCAGTTCTTC,CASSSRHRGLDNEQFF
TRBJ2-1,.,TRBV11-2,TRBD2,TGTGCCAGCAGCTTGCTCAGCGGGAGGGCCTCCCATGAGCAGTTCTTC,CASSLLSGRASHEQFF
TRBJ2-5,few,TRBV11-3,.,TGTGCCAGCAGCTTGGACCAAGAGACCCAGTACTTC,CASSLDQETQYF
TRBJ2-5,few,TRBV5-1,.,TGCGCCAGCAGCTTTGACCCAGCGGGTGCGGGGACCCAGTACTTC,CASSFDPAGAGTQYF
TRBJ1-2,.,TRBV28,TRBD1,TGTGCCAGCAGTGAACCGGGACAGGGGGCCCGGGATGGCTACACCTTC,CASSEPGQGARDGYTF
TRBJ2-5,.,TRBV15,.,TGTGCCACCAGCAAGGCAGGGGAAGGCGAGACCCAGTACTTC,CATSKAGEGETQYF
TRBJ2-7,.,TRBV7-6,TRBD2,TGTGCCAGCAGCTTAGCAGCCACTAGCGGAACCTACGAGCAGTACTTC,CASSLAATSGTYEQYF